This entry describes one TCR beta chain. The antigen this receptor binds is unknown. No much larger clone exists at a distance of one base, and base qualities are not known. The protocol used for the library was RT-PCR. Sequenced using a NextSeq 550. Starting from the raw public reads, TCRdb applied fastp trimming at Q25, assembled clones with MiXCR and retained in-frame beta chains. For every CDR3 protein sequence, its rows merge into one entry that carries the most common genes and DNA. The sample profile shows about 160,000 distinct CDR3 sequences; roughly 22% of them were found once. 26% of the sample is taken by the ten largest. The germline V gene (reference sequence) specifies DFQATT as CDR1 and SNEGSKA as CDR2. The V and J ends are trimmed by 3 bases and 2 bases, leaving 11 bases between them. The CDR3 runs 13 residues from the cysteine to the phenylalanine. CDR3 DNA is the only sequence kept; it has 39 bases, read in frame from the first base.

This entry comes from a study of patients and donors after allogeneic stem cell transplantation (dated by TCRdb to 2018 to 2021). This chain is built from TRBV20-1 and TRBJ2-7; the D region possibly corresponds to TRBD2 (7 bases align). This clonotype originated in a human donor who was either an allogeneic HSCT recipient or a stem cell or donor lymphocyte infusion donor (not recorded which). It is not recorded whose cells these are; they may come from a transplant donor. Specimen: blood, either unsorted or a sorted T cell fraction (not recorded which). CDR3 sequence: CSARGGGAYEQYF. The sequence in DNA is TGCAGTGCTAGGGGCGGGGGCGCCTACGAGCAGTACTTC.